This is a list of T cell receptor beta chains from one sample in a study of CD8 T cells in ankylosing spondylitis. TCRdb recomputed calls from the 5' RACE reads with MiXCR, one row per CDR3 protein. The sample contains more than 150,000 distinct CDR3 sequences, under 15% of which appear only once. Sample: blood, either unsorted or a sorted T cell fraction (not recorded which). The receptor source for this set is a female donor with ankylosing spondylitis or in good health (not recorded which). The CDR3 runs from the conserved cysteine through the conserved F or W. Fields, in order: clone size, V gene, D gene, CDR3 length, J gene, CDR3 protein, CDR3 DNA. The D gene is left open where the match is weak. For some rows the clone size is stated as once, few or many, or as a class when expanded; others skip it.

clone_size: many
v_call: TRBV9
d_call: .
cdr3_length: 12
j_call: TRBJ2-1
cdr3_aa: CASSPGQREQFF
cdr3_nt: TGTGCCAGCAGCCCAGGGCAGCGAGAGCAGTTCTTC

clone_size: few
v_call: TRBV20-1
d_call: .
cdr3_length: 14
j_call: TRBJ2-1
cdr3_aa: CSARDLPLDDTQFF
cdr3_nt: TGCAGTGCTAGAGACCTTCCATTGGACGACACACAGTTCTTC

clone_size: many
v_call: TRBV30
d_call: TRBD1
cdr3_length: 12
j_call: TRBJ1-1
cdr3_aa: CAWDRGNTEAFF
cdr3_nt: TGTGCCTGGGACAGGGGAAACACTGAAGCTTTCTTT

clone_size: many
v_call: TRBV9
d_call: .
cdr3_length: 13
j_call: TRBJ1-2
cdr3_aa: CASGLSANYGYTF
cdr3_nt: TGTGCCAGCGGTCTCTCTGCTAACTATGGCTACACCTTC

clone_size: few
v_call: TRBV5-5
d_call: .
cdr3_length: 12
j_call: TRBJ2-5
cdr3_aa: CASSMYQETQYF
cdr3_nt: TGTGCCAGCAGCATGTACCAAGAGACCCAGTACTTC

clone_size: .
v_call: TRBV6-1
d_call: TRBD2
cdr3_length: 16
j_call: TRBJ2-4
cdr3_aa: CASSREVGLAKNIQYF
cdr3_nt: TGTGCCAGCAGTCGGGAGGTGGGGTTAGCCAAAAACATTCAGTACTTC

clone_size: many
v_call: TRBV6-2/TRBV6-3
d_call: TRBD1
cdr3_length: 17
j_call: TRBJ1-3
cdr3_aa: CASSYRQGRWSGNTIYF
cdr3_nt: TGTGCCAGCAGTTACCGACAGGGGAGATGGTCTGGAAACACCATATATTTT

clone_size: few
v_call: TRBV7-2
d_call: TRBD2
cdr3_length: 15
j_call: TRBJ2-1
cdr3_aa: CASRRPGLASDEQFF
cdr3_nt: TGTGCCAGCAGAAGACCGGGACTAGCCAGCGATGAGCAGTTCTTC

clone_size: .
v_call: TRBV10-3
d_call: .
cdr3_length: 15
j_call: TRBJ2-2
cdr3_aa: CAISAGWGSTGELFF
cdr3_nt: TGTGCCATCAGTGCCGGATGGGGGAGTACCGGGGAGCTGTTTTTT

clone_size: many
v_call: TRBV2
d_call: TRBD1
cdr3_length: 16
j_call: TRBJ2-2
cdr3_aa: CASASTGGVFGGELFF
cdr3_nt: TGTGCCAGCGCGAGTACAGGGGGCGTCTTTGGCGGGGAGCTGTTTTTT

clone_size: many
v_call: TRBV4-2
d_call: .
cdr3_length: 16
j_call: TRBJ1-3
cdr3_aa: CASSQDRGVSGNTIYF
cdr3_nt: TGTGCCAGCAGCCAAGATCGGGGGGTTTCAGGAAACACCATATATTTT

clone_size: many
v_call: TRBV9
d_call: .
cdr3_length: 13
j_call: TRBJ2-7
cdr3_aa: CASSLRTNYEQYF
cdr3_nt: TGTGCCAGCAGCTTAAGGACTAACTACGAGCAGTACTTC

clone_size: many
v_call: TRBV7-2
d_call: .
cdr3_length: 15
j_call: TRBJ1-5
cdr3_aa: CASSPAGVSNQPQHF
cdr3_nt: TGTGCCAGCAGCCCCGCAGGGGTAAGCAATCAGCCCCAGCATTTT

clone_size: many
v_call: TRBV6-1
d_call: .
cdr3_length: 16
j_call: TRBJ1-4
cdr3_aa: CASSRGGRGTNEKLFF
cdr3_nt: TGTGCCAGCAGCCGGGGGGGCAGAGGCACTAATGAAAAACTGTTTTTT

clone_size: many
v_call: TRBV5-1
d_call: .
cdr3_length: 15
j_call: TRBJ2-7
cdr3_aa: CASSVEGLTPYEQYF
cdr3_nt: TGCGCCAGCAGCGTGGAGGGTCTAACCCCCTACGAGCAGTACTTC

clone_size: .
v_call: TRBV5-1
d_call: TRBD2
cdr3_length: 16
j_call: TRBJ2-5
cdr3_aa: CASSFMTSGSSETQYF
cdr3_nt: TGCGCCAGCAGCTTTATGACTAGCGGGTCGTCGGAGACCCAGTACTTC

clone_size: many
v_call: TRBV12-3/TRBV12-4
d_call: .
cdr3_length: 13
j_call: TRBJ1-2
cdr3_aa: CASSLRAEGGYTF
cdr3_nt: TGTGCCAGCAGTCTTAGGGCAGAGGGTGGCTACACCTTC

clone_size: many
v_call: TRBV20-1
d_call: TRBD2
cdr3_length: 14
j_call: TRBJ2-7
cdr3_aa: CSARGSAGDLRQYF
cdr3_nt: TGCAGTGCTAGAGGCTCAGCGGGAGATTTGCGGCAGTACTTC

clone_size: many
v_call: TRBV11-3
d_call: TRBD1
cdr3_length: 15
j_call: TRBJ2-3
cdr3_aa: CASSLRTGGTDTQYF
cdr3_nt: TGTGCCAGCAGCCTTCGGACAGGCGGGACAGATACGCAGTATTTT

clone_size: many
v_call: TRBV29-1
d_call: TRBD2
cdr3_length: 17
j_call: TRBJ2-1
cdr3_aa: CSLSGIAGEFFYNEQFF
cdr3_nt: TGCAGCCTTTCGGGGATTGCGGGAGAATTCTTCTACAATGAGCAGTTCTTC

clone_size: few
v_call: TRBV28
d_call: TRBD2
cdr3_length: 13
j_call: TRBJ2-1
cdr3_aa: CATGTSGSYEQFF
cdr3_nt: TGTGCCACAGGGACTAGCGGGAGCTATGAGCAGTTCTTC

clone_size: many
v_call: TRBV4-3
d_call: TRBD2
cdr3_length: 15
j_call: TRBJ2-7
cdr3_aa: CASSRLAGGFNEQYF
cdr3_nt: TGCGCCAGCAGCCGACTAGCGGGAGGGTTTAACGAGCAGTACTTC

clone_size: .
v_call: TRBV20-1
d_call: .
cdr3_length: 13
j_call: TRBJ2-5
cdr3_aa: CSARGLHQETQYF
cdr3_nt: TGCAGTGCCCGGGGCTTACACCAAGAGACCCAGTACTTC

clone_size: many
v_call: TRBV9
d_call: .
cdr3_length: 17
j_call: TRBJ1-2
cdr3_aa: CASSVDIAQGGNYGYTF
cdr3_nt: TGTGCCAGCAGCGTAGATATTGCACAGGGTGGCAACTATGGCTACACCTTC

clone_size: many
v_call: TRBV20-1
d_call: TRBD1
cdr3_length: 17
j_call: TRBJ1-5
cdr3_aa: CSVGQGANSRGNQPQHF
cdr3_nt: TGCAGTGTGGGACAGGGGGCTAATTCTAGGGGCAATCAGCCCCAGCATTTT

clone_size: few
v_call: TRBV30
d_call: TRBD1
cdr3_length: 14
j_call: TRBJ1-5
cdr3_aa: CAWKGTGEGQPQHF
cdr3_nt: TGTGCCTGGAAGGGGACAGGGGAGGGTCAGCCCCAGCATTTT

clone_size: .
v_call: TRBV6-6
d_call: .
cdr3_length: 12
j_call: TRBJ2-5
cdr3_aa: CATARGSETQYF
cdr3_nt: TGTGCCACCGCCAGGGGATCCGAGACCCAGTACTTC

clone_size: many
v_call: TRBV5-1
d_call: TRBD2
cdr3_length: 15
j_call: TRBJ2-7
cdr3_aa: CASSLGPSGIYEQYF
cdr3_nt: TGCGCCAGCAGCTTGGGACCTAGCGGGATTTACGAGCAGTACTTC

clone_size: .
v_call: TRBV12-3/TRBV12-4
d_call: TRBD2
cdr3_length: 15
j_call: TRBJ2-3
cdr3_aa: CASRLAGGGADTQYF
cdr3_nt: TGTGCCAGCAGATTAGCGGGAGGTGGGGCAGATACGCAGTATTTT

clone_size: few
v_call: TRBV12-3/TRBV12-4
d_call: .
cdr3_length: 16
j_call: TRBJ2-2
cdr3_aa: CASSSPQGANTGELFF
cdr3_nt: TGTGCCAGCAGTTCCCCACAGGGTGCGAACACCGGGGAGCTGTTTTTT

clone_size: many
v_call: TRBV20-1
d_call: .
cdr3_length: 13
j_call: TRBJ1-2
cdr3_aa: CSVGGQGNYGYTF
cdr3_nt: TGCAGTGTAGGCGGCCAAGGGAACTATGGCTACACCTTC